Listed below are T cell receptor beta chains from one sample, sequenced in a study of blood T cell repertoires in COVID-19. Only in-frame clones appear in the TCRdb table, and some are missing; sequencing was by immunoSEQ multiplex PCR. This table holds some 150,000 clones, 75% to 85% found once. The sequencing sample was made of peripheral blood. Every receptor here comes from a man in his sixties with acute or convalescent COVID-19. Each CDR3 is given with its conserved first and last residue. Fields, in order: V gene, D gene, clone size, CDR3 length, J gene, CDR3 protein, CDR3 DNA. D genes are given only for firm matches. Where a row states a size, it is once, few, many or the class of an expanded clone; other rows omit it.

TRBV14	.	.	11	TRBJ2-1	CASSPGFEQFF	TGTGCCAGCAGCCCGGGATTCGAGCAGTTCTTC
TRBV10-3	TRBD1	.	14	TRBJ1-2	CAISELDRNYGYTF	TGTGCCATCAGTGAGTTGGACAGGAACTATGGCTACACCTTC
TRBV7-6	.	.	15	TRBJ1-1	CASSRSGSPNTEAFF	TGTGCCAGCAGCCGGTCCGGTTCTCCCAACACTGAAGCTTTCTTT
TRBV9	TRBD1	.	15	TRBJ2-1	CASSPLDRGGNEQFF	TGTGCCAGCAGCCCCCTGGACAGGGGAGGGAATGAGCAGTTCTTC
TRBV19	TRBD1	once	14	TRBJ2-3	CASSMVGGGDTQYF	TGTGCCAGTAGTATGGTAGGGGGCGGCGATACGCAGTATTTT
TRBV7-8	.	once	15	TRBJ2-5	CASSWEVAGKETQYF	TGTGCCAGCAGCTGGGAGGTTGCGGGAAAAGAGACCCAGTACTTC
TRBV25-1	.	.	11	TRBJ2-3	CASSAGDTQYF	TGTGCCAGCTCAGCAGGTGATACGCAGTATTTT
TRBV6-5	.	.	11	TRBJ2-7	CASERAGEQYF	TGTGCCAGCGAGCGGGCTGGGGAGCAGTACTTC
TRBV29-1	.	.	12	TRBJ1-2	CSVEPQFYGYTF	TGCAGCGTTGAACCCCAGTTTTATGGCTACACCTTC
TRBV19	TRBD1	.	16	TRBJ1-6	CASSQGTGPYNSPLHF	TGTGCCAGTAGCCAAGGGACAGGGCCATATAATTCACCCCTCCACTTT
TRBV6-5	TRBD1	.	13	TRBJ1-2	CASRGQGPYGYTF	TGTGCCAGCAGAGGACAGGGTCCCTATGGCTACACCTTC